Listed below are T cell receptor beta chains from one sample, sequenced in a study of T cell responses to AZD1222 COVID-19 vaccine. The repertoire was sequenced with immunoSEQ multiplex PCR; TCRdb's copy has only in-frame clones and lacks some. The data hold approximately 170,000 clones, with 94% observed a single time. The source was peripheral blood, collected 28 days after the second AZD1222 dose. Source of these receptors: an adult who received the AZD1222 COVID-19 vaccine. CDR3s include the opening cysteine and the closing phenylalanine or tryptophan. The order of the fields is V gene, J gene, CDR3 protein.

TRBV28	TRBJ2-5	CASSTSGTGEGQTQYF
TRBV12-5	TRBJ2-1	CASGLVPLGNEQFF
TRBV5-8	TRBJ1-4	CVSMLSTGTGRANEKLFF
TRBV7-2	TRBJ2-7	CASSLSSYEQYF
TRBV28	TRBJ2-3	CASSPRLAGLYTQYF
TRBV16	TRBJ1-2	CASSPPGDPHGYTF
TRBV7-9	TRBJ1-2	CASSLATSGGGLGYTF
TRBV7-8	TRBJ2-1	CASSTRTSQYSSYNEQFF
TRBV28	TRBJ1-3	CASSSPPSGNTIYF
TRBV5-1	TRBJ2-1	CASSFRDNSYNEQFF
TRBV10-2	TRBJ1-1	CASSEWNTEAFF
TRBV4-1	TRBJ1-1	CASSQGVVGGVNTEAFF
TRBV14	TRBJ2-7	CASSQGGPYEQYF
TRBV27	TRBJ2-2	CASSFLAGATGELFF
TRBV6-5	TRBJ1-2	CASSYPGTGSEGYTF
TRBV5-1	TRBJ2-4	CASSTGGQGPEAKNIQYF
TRBV5-6	TRBJ2-3	CASSYRTNTQYF
TRBV2	TRBJ2-6	CASLRDRGLSGANVLTF
TRBV29-1	TRBJ2-7	CSVELSYEQYF